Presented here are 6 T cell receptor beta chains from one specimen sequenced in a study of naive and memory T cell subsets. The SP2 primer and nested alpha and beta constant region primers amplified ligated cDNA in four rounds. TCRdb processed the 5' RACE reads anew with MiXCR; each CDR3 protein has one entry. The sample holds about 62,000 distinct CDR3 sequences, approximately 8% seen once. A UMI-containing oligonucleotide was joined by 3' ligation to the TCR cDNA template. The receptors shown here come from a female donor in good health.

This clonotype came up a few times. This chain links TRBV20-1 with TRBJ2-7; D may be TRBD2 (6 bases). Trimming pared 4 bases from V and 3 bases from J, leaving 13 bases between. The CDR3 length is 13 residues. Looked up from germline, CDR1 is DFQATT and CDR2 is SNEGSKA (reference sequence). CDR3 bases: TGCAGTGCTACCGGGACTTACGACTACGAGCAGTACTTC. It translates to CSATGTYDYEQYF.

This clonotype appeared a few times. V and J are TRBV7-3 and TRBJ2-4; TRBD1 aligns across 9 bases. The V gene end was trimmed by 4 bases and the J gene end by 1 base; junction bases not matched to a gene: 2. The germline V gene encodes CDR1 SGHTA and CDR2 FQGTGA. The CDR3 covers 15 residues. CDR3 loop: CASSSGTGAKNIQYF. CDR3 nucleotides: TGTGCCAGCAGCTCCGGGACAGGGGCCAAAAACATTCAGTACTTC.

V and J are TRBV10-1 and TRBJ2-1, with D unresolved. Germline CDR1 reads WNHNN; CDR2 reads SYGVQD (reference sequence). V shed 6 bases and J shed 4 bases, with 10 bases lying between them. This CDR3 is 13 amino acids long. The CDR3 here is CASSVGKYNEQFF. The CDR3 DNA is TGCGCCAGCAGCGTTGGGAAATACAATGAGCAGTTCTTC.

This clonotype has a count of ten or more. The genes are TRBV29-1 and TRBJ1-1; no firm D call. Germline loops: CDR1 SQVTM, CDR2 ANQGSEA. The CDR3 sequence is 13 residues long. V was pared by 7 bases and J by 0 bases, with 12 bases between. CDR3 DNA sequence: TGCAGCGCCCAAAAGACCGTGAACACTGAAGCTTTCTTT. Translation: CSAQKTVNTEAFF.

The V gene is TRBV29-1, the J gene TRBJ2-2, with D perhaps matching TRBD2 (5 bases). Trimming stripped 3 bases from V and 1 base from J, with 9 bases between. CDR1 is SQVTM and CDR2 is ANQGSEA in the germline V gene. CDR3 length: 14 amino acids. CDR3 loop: CSVEQEGNTGELFF. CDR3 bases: TGCAGCGTTGAGCAAGAGGGGAACACCGGGGAGCTGTTTTTT.

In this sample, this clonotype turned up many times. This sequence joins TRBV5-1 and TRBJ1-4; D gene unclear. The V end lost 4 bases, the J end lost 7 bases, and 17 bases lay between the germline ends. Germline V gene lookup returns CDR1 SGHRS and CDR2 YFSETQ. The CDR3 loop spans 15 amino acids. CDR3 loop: CASSPRRAEGEKLFF. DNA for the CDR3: TGCGCCAGCAGCCCCCGGCGGGCCGAAGGTGAAAAACTGTTTTTT.